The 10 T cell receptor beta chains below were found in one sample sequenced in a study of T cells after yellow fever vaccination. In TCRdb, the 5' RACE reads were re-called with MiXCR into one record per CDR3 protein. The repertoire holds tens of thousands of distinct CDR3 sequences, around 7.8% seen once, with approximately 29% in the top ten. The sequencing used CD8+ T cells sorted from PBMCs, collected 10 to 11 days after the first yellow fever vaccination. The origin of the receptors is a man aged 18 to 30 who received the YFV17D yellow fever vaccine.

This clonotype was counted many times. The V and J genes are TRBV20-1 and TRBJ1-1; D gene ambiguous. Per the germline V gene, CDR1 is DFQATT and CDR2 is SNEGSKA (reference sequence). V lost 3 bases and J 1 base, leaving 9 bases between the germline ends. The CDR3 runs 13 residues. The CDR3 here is CSARTWENTEAFF. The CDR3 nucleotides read TGCAGTGCTAGGACCTGGGAGAACACTGAAGCTTTCTTT.

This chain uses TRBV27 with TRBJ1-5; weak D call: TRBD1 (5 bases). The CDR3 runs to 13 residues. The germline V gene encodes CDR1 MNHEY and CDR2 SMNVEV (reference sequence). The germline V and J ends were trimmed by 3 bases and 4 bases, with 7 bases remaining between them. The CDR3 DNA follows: TGTGCCAGCAGTTTCTCAGGGAATCAGCCCCAGCATTTT. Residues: CASSFSGNQPQHF.

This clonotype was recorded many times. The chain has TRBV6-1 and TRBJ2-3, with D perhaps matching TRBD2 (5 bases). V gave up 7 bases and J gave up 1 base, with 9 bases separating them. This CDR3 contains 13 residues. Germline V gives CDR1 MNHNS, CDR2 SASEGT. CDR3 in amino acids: CASKRGGTDTQYF. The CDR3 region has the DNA TGTGCCAGCAAACGGGGTGGCACAGATACGCAGTATTTT.

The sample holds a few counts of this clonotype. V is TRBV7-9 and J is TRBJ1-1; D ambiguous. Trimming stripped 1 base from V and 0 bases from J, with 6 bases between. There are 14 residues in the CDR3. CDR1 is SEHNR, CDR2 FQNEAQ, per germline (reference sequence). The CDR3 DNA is TGTGCCAGCAGCTTAGTGGCGGTGAACACTGAAGCTTTCTTT. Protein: CASSLVAVNTEAFF.

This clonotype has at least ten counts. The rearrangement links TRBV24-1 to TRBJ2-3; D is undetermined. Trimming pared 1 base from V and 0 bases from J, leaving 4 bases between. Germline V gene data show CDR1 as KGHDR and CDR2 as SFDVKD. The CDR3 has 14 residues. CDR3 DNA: TGTGCCACCAGTGATTTCACTAGCACAGATACGCAGTATTTT. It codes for CATSDFTSTDTQYF.

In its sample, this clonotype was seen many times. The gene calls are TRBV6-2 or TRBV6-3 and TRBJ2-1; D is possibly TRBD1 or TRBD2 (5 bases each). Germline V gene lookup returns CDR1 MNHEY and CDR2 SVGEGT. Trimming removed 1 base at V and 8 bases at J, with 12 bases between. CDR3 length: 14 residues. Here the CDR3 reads CASSYFLMGDEQFF. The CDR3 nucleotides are TGTGCCAGCAGTTACTTCTTGATGGGGGATGAGCAGTTCTTC.

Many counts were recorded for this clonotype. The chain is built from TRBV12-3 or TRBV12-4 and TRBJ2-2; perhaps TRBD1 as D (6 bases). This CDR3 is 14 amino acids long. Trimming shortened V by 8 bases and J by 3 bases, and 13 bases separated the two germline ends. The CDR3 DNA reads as TGTGCCAGCCTCCGACAGGCGTACACCGGGGAGCTGTTTTTT. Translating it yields CASLRQAYTGELFF.

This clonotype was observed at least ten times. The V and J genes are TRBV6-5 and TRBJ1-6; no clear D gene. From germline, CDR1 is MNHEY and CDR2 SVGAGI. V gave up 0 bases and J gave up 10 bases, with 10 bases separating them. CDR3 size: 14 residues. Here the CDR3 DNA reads TGTGCCAGCAGTTACTCCGGGGTGAGGTCACCCCTCCACTTT. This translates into CASSYSGVRSPLHF.

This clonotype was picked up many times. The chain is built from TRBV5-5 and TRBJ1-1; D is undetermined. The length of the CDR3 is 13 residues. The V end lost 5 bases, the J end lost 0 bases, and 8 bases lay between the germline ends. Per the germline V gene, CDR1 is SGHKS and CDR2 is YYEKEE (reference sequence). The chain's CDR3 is CASRLTLNTEAFF. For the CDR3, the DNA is TGTGCCAGCAGGTTGACACTGAACACTGAAGCTTTCTTT.

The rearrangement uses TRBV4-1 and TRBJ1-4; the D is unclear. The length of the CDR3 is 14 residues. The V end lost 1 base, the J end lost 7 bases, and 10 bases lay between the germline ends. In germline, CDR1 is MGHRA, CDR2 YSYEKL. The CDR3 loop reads CASSQVPGREKLFF. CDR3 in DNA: TGCGCCAGCAGCCAAGTCCCAGGACGTGAAAAACTGTTTTTT.